The rows below give T cell receptor beta chains drawn from one sample of a study of T cell repertoires in cytomegalovirus infection. MiXCR, applied by TCRdb to the reads, yields one record per CDR3 protein. This table has more than 150,000 distinct CDR3 sequences, approximately 17% appearing once. The sequencing sample was made of CD8+ T cells from PBMCs. The receptors here all came from a human donor in good health (CMV status not recorded). Some clones in this sample may be carry-over from other donors' samples. The conserved cysteine and the conserved F or W are not part of the CDR3 here. Each record gives: V gene, J gene, CDR3 protein.

TRBV14,TRBJ2-7,ASSQLQGPDSYEQY
TRBV27,TRBJ2-2,ASSVGVGELF
TRBV5-6,TRBJ2-2,ASSFNWRVNTGELF
TRBV28,TRBJ1-1,ASITTTYTEAF
TRBV14,TRBJ2-7,ASSQGGYEQY
TRBV7-9,TRBJ1-1,ASSSPFDRANTEAF
TRBV6-6,TRBJ2-1,ASSSPTSGTGYSYNEQF
TRBV29-1,TRBJ2-1,SVEDGVGLGSYNEQF
TRBV12-3/TRBV12-4,TRBJ2-1,ASSLGSRSEF
TRBV27,TRBJ2-1,ASSARLAGGFRRNEQF
TRBV28,TRBJ2-7,AIRQGFLYEQY
TRBV4-1,TRBJ1-2,ASSQHSGTKDDSGYT
TRBV29-1,TRBJ1-1,SVEDLLEAF
TRBV7-8,TRBJ2-5,ASSLLGGRVGETQY
TRBV6-2/TRBV6-3,TRBJ1-1,ASSFTPGGTEAF
TRBV27,TRBJ2-1,ASTAGPTNEQF
TRBV29-1,TRBJ2-5,SVYYLGLESYQETQY
TRBV11-3,TRBJ1-1,ASSLEFGDEAF
TRBV6-6,TRBJ2-5,ASSYSLPGRGSETQY
TRBV20-1,TRBJ1-1,SARDIRDGNTEAF
TRBV7-2,TRBJ2-1,ASSYPGLGANEQF
TRBV7-8,TRBJ1-2,ASSFKRPSHKDQLKPKDGYT
TRBV19,TRBJ2-1,ASSTRDGLHIGQF
TRBV7-9,TRBJ1-1,ASREGGMNTEAF
TRBV7-9,TRBJ2-1,ASSLRSGGHNEQF
TRBV11-1,TRBJ2-1,ASSRDGPSYNEQF
TRBV4-1,TRBJ2-7,ASSQDGDKGSYEQY
TRBV12-3/TRBV12-4,TRBJ2-7,ASSTTVSTSYEQY